Listed below are T cell receptor beta chains from one sample, sequenced in a study of T cells in Graves' hyperthyroidism and ophthalmopathy. TCRdb reprocessed the multiplex PCR reads with MiXCR, giving one entry per CDR3 protein. The data show around 560,000 distinct CDR3 sequences, roughly a sixth seen once. The sequencing input was blood. The source of these receptors is a woman under 30 with Graves' hyperthyroidism. CDR3s include the opening cysteine and the closing phenylalanine or tryptophan. A D gene is named only where the DNA matches it firmly. A row's size may be missing; if present it is once, few, many or a size class.

CDR3 protein,CDR3 DNA,D gene,V gene,clone size,J gene
CSARDRGSPLHF,TGCAGTGCTAGGGACAGGGGGTCACCCCTCCACTTT,TRBD1,TRBV20-1,few,TRBJ1-6
CASSLGRLHNEQFF,TGTGCCAGCAGTTTAGGGCGCCTGCACAATGAGCAGTTCTTC,-,TRBV27,-,TRBJ2-1
CASSSGGDPQETQYF,TGTGCCAGCAGCTCGGGGGGGGACCCACAAGAGACCCAGTACTTC,TRBD2,TRBV7-9,many,TRBJ2-5
CASSQDSAPGKVSREQYF,TGCGCCAGCAGCCAAGATTCAGCTCCAGGGAAGGTTTCTCGCGAGCAGTACTTC,-,TRBV4-1,-,TRBJ2-7
CASSWGLAGESTGELFF,TGTGCCAGCAGTTGGGGACTAGCGGGAGAATCAACCGGGGAGCTGTTTTTT,TRBD2,TRBV28,many,TRBJ2-2
CSALPLAGASGYNEQFF,TGCAGTGCTCTACCCTTAGCGGGGGCTAGTGGGTACAATGAGCAGTTCTTC,TRBD2,TRBV20-1,-,TRBJ2-1
CASSEPQGLGNTEAFF,TGTGCCAGCAGTGAGCCACAGGGTTTGGGGAACACTGAAGCTTTCTTT,-,TRBV2,many,TRBJ1-1
CASSSAGDRGRETQYF,TGTGCCAGCAGCTCAGCCGGGGACAGGGGCCGGGAGACCCAGTACTTC,TRBD1,TRBV7-9,-,TRBJ2-5
CAWDHGTAYGYTF,TGTGCCTGGGACCACGGGACAGCATATGGCTACACCTTC,TRBD1,TRBV30,-,TRBJ1-2
CASSIGRRGRNNEQFF,TGTGCCAGTAGTATAGGTAGGCGGGGGAGGAACAATGAGCAGTTCTTC,TRBD2,TRBV19,-,TRBJ2-1
CASSFVGTGSNEQFF,TGTGCCAGCAGTTTTGTCGGAACGGGTTCTAATGAGCAGTTCTTC,-,TRBV28,many,TRBJ2-1
CASSLGGPYGYTF,TGTGCCAGCAGTCTAGGGGGGCCCTATGGCTACACCTTC,-,TRBV6-1,few,TRBJ1-2
CSAETSGSTYEQYF,TGCAGTGCGGAGACTAGCGGGAGTACCTACGAGCAGTACTTC,TRBD2,TRBV20-1,many,TRBJ2-7
CASKGVYGSPNSEQYF,TGTGCCAGCAAAGGGGTTTACGGGAGTCCGAATTCCGAGCAGTACTTC,-,TRBV28,few,TRBJ2-7
CASSTKGETQYF,TGTGCCAGCAGTACAAAAGGGGAGACCCAGTACTTC,-,TRBV6-1,-,TRBJ2-5
CASSLETLIVSPLHF,TGTGCCAGCAGCTTAGAAACGTTAATAGTTTCACCCCTCCACTTT,-,TRBV7-2,-,TRBJ1-6
CSASFLAGLDNEQFF,TGCAGTGCTAGCTTTTTAGCGGGGTTGGACAATGAGCAGTTCTTC,TRBD2,TRBV20-1,many,TRBJ2-1
CATRPGQGASAGELFF,TGTGCCACCAGACCGGGACAGGGGGCATCGGCCGGGGAGCTGTTTTTT,TRBD1,TRBV24-1,-,TRBJ2-2
CASSQRAGQGITDTQYF,TGTGCCAGCAGCCAGAGGGCTGGACAGGGGATCACAGATACGCAGTATTTT,TRBD1,TRBV5-4,-,TRBJ2-3
CASTSDTGNYEQYF,TGTGCCAGCACCTCCGACACCGGGAACTACGAGCAGTACTTC,-,TRBV12-3/TRBV12-4,few,TRBJ2-7
CASTIGTGKETQYF,TGTGCTAGTACAATCGGGACAGGGAAAGAGACCCAGTACTTC,TRBD1,TRBV12-5,few,TRBJ2-5
CASSSISTGFSGNTIYF,TGTGCCAGCAGCTCGATCAGTACAGGATTCTCTGGAAACACCATATATTTT,-,TRBV7-9,-,TRBJ1-3
CASTTVLGGNTIYF,TGTGCCAGTACGACGGTTCTGGGCGGAAACACCATATATTTT,-,TRBV19,few,TRBJ1-3
CASSRAPTGIPGNTIYF,TGCGCCAGCAGCCGTGCCCCGACAGGGATCCCTGGAAACACCATATATTTT,TRBD1,TRBV5-1,many,TRBJ1-3
CASSLEPLQGTYEQYF,TGTGCCAGCAGCTTAGAACCCCTACAGGGAACCTACGAGCAGTACTTC,-,TRBV11-3,few,TRBJ2-7
CASSEAGGSNEQFF,TGTGCCAGCAGTGAAGCGGGGGGCTCCAATGAGCAGTTCTTC,TRBD2,TRBV27,-,TRBJ2-1
CASSSAGTNTGELFF,TGTGCCAGCAGCTCGGCAGGGACCAACACCGGGGAGCTGTTTTTT,-,TRBV7-8,-,TRBJ2-2
CASSQGWGEQFF,TGTGCCAGCAGCCAAGGGTGGGGTGAGCAGTTCTTC,-,TRBV11-3,many,TRBJ2-1
CASSFIDVPDTQYF,TGTGCCAGCAGTTTTATTGACGTCCCAGATACGCAGTATTTT,-,TRBV27,few,TRBJ2-3
CASSIRGDRVTRNEQFF,TGTGCCAGTAGTATTCGGGGAGACAGGGTAACTCGGAATGAGCAGTTCTTC,TRBD1,TRBV19,-,TRBJ2-1
CATSGGGLAGEETQYF,TGTGCCACCAGTGGTGGGGGACTAGCGGGAGAAGAGACCCAGTACTTC,TRBD2,TRBV24-1,-,TRBJ2-5
CASSLGSRGSYEQYF,TGTGCCAGCAGCTTAGGATCCAGGGGATCCTACGAGCAGTACTTC,-,TRBV7-9,-,TRBJ2-7
CASSGYDPTNEKLFF,TGTGCCAGCAGTGGGTACGATCCAACTAATGAAAAACTGTTTTTT,-,TRBV6-1,-,TRBJ1-4
CASSRYGGAAQETQYF,TGTGCCAGCTCCCGCTACGGGGGGGCCGCCCAAGAGACCCAGTACTTC,TRBD2,TRBV18,-,TRBJ2-5
CASRRGGDTDTQYF,TGTGCCAGCAGACGCGGGGGGGACACAGATACGCAGTATTTT,TRBD2,TRBV2,many,TRBJ2-3
CSASPEVINEQFF,TGCAGTGCTAGCCCAGAAGTGATCAATGAGCAGTTCTTC,-,TRBV20-1,many,TRBJ2-1
CASSHPQGLAAPGGEQSF,TGTGCCAGCAGCCATCCCCAGGGACTAGCGGCCCCGGGGGGTGAGCAGTCCTTC,TRBD2,TRBV7-9,-,TRBJ2-1
CASSFTTSSYEQYF,TGTGCCAGCAGTTTTACGACCAGCTCCTACGAGCAGTACTTC,-,TRBV6-1,few,TRBJ2-7
CAWSRGGNTGELFF,TGTGCCTGGAGCAGGGGAGGCAACACCGGGGAGCTGTTTTTT,-,TRBV30,many,TRBJ2-2
CASSQDARGGRETQYF,TGTGCCAGCAGCCAAGATGCGCGGGGGGGCCGAGAGACCCAGTACTTC,TRBD2,TRBV4-2,-,TRBJ2-5
CASSVDSSSFSEQYF,TGTGCCAGCAGCGTGGACAGCTCTTCCTTTTCCGAGCAGTACTTC,-,TRBV7-2,many,TRBJ2-7
CASSPVAGGRDTEAFF,TGTGCCAGCTCACCAGTGGCAGGGGGCCGAGACACTGAAGCTTTCTTT,TRBD1,TRBV18,few,TRBJ1-1
CATSREGVYHNSPLHF,TGTGCCACCAGCAGAGAAGGTGTCTACCATAATTCACCCCTCCACTTT,-,TRBV15,few,TRBJ1-6
CASSLETSSQYF,TGTGCCAGCAGCCTGGAGACTAGTTCGCAGTATTTT,-,TRBV12-3/TRBV12-4,many,TRBJ2-3
CSAREAANYGYTF,TGCAGTGCTAGAGAGGCAGCTAACTATGGCTACACCTTC,-,TRBV20-1,few,TRBJ1-2
CASVDHGGAGEQYF,TGTGCCAGCGTAGACCATGGGGGGGCTGGCGAGCAGTACTTC,-,TRBV25-1,few,TRBJ2-7
CASSLSLQGLAGNHEQYF,TGTGCCAGCAGTCTATCCCTACAAGGGCTAGCGGGAAACCACGAGCAGTACTTC,TRBD2,TRBV27,few,TRBJ2-7
CASRNARGTYEQYF,TGCGCCAGCAGGAATGCCCGGGGGACCTACGAGCAGTACTTC,-,TRBV5-1,-,TRBJ2-7
CASSVEAGGSWTDTQYF,TGTGCCAGCAGCGTAGAGGCGGGCGGGAGTTGGACAGATACGCAGTATTTT,TRBD2,TRBV9,-,TRBJ2-3